Listed below are T cell receptor beta chains from one sample, sequenced in a study of cytomegalovirus exposure and HLA in healthy donors. TCRdb keeps only in-frame clones here, not all; method: immunoSEQ multiplex PCR. Among 100,000 to 150,000 clones listed, 75% to 90% were seen once. Sequenced sample: PBMCs. The receptors shown here come from a woman between 35 and 50 years old in good health and CMV-seropositive. Each CDR3 is given with its conserved first and last residue. Fields, in order: J gene, clone size, D gene, V gene, CDR3 protein, CDR3 DNA. The D gene is left open where the match is weak. Where a row states a size, it is once, few, many or the class of an expanded clone; other rows omit it.

>TRBJ2-2|NA|NA|TRBV4-3
CASSQVSANTGELFF
TGCGCCAGCAGCCAAGTCTCCGCGAACACCGGGGAGCTGTTTTTT
>TRBJ1-4|NA|TRBD1|TRBV6-1
CASSEGGGQGNEKLFF
TGTGCCAGCAGTGAAGGCGGCGGACAGGGGAATGAAAAACTGTTTTTT
>TRBJ1-1|NA|NA|TRBV28
CASRFQDVAFF
TGTGCCAGCAGATTTCAGGATGTAGCTTTCTTT
>TRBJ2-1|NA|TRBD1|TRBV6-5
CASRVRTGAYNEQFF
TGTGCCAGCAGGGTCCGGACAGGGGCCTACAATGAGCAGTTCTTC
>TRBJ1-1|NA|TRBD1|TRBV10-2
CASQDRGVTEAFF
TGCGCCAGTCAAGACAGGGGGGTCACTGAAGCTTTCTTT
>TRBJ1-1|NA|NA|TRBV5-5
CASSLLTAEAFF
TGTGCCAGCAGCTTACTTACAGCAGAAGCTTTCTTT
>TRBJ1-1|NA|TRBD1|TRBV29-1
CSGRPSGGWNTEAFF
TGCAGCGGTCGACCTTCAGGGGGCTGGAACACTGAAGCTTTCTTT
>TRBJ2-5|NA|TRBD1|TRBV5-4
CASGFGTGGAETQYF
TGTGCCAGCGGCTTTGGGACAGGGGGCGCGGAGACCCAGTACTTC
>TRBJ1-1|once|TRBD1|TRBV5-1
CASSLVWTGGEGTEAFF
TGCGCCAGCAGCTTGGTTTGGACAGGGGGCGAGGGGACTGAAGCTTTCTTT
>TRBJ2-5|NA|TRBD2|TRBV5-1
CASSLRLAETGETQYF
TGCGCCAGCAGCTTGAGACTAGCGGAGACCGGAGAGACCCAGTACTTC
>TRBJ2-7|NA|TRBD2|TRBV6-5
CASSYRLGTRYNEQYF
TGTGCCAGCAGTTACCGCCTTGGGACTAGATATAACGAGCAGTACTTC
>TRBJ2-1|NA|TRBD1|TRBV27
CASSYQGQGRFYNEQFF
TGTGCCAGCAGTTACCAAGGACAGGGGAGGTTCTACAATGAGCAGTTCTTC
>TRBJ1-5|NA|NA|TRBV13
CASSSSGTPTVAQHF
TGTGCCAGCAGCTCCTCCGGGACACCGACGGTGGCCCAGCATTTT
>TRBJ1-1|NA|NA|TRBV5-4
CASSLGGRLNTEAFF
TGTGCCAGCAGCTTGGGGGGGAGGCTGAACACTGAAGCTTTCTTT
>TRBJ2-5|NA|NA|TRBV28
CASSPSRVVQETQYF
TGTGCCAGCAGCCCCTCCAGGGTGGTCCAAGAGACCCAGTACTTC
>TRBJ1-4|NA|NA|TRBV5-1
CASSSGRGADEKLFF
TGCGCCAGCAGCTCCGGCCGGGGGGCGGATGAAAAACTGTTTTTT